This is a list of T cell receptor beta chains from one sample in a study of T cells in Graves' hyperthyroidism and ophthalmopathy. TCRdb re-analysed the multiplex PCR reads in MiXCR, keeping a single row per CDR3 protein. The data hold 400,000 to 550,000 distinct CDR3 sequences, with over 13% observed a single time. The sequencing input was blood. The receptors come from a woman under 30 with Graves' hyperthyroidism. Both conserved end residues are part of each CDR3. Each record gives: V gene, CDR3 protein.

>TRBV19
CASTPFSDYQPQHF
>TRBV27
CASSLSTDSNSPLHF
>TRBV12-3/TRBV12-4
CASSLNPITGYTF
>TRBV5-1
CASSLDSGANVLTF
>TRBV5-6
CASSLGRRTSYEQYF
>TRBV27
CASSLSLWRTGGSYNEQFF
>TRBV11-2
CASSLYTSGRANTGELFF
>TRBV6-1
CASSENRMGHPYEQYF
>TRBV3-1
CASSPLASGPTEAFF
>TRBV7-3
CASSPDRGADNEQFF
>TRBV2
CASSQTADYGYTF
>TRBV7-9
CASSPSGQGGNQPQHF
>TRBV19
CASSAGQYNSPLHF
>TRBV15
CATSRGSSGSYNEQFF
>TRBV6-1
CASSVGTGMSSYEQYF
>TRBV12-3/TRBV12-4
CASTETGGQPQHF
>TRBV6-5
CASSYRDGGYEQYF
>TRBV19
CAGSQGATGANVLTF
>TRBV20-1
CSAQTSGSPGELFF
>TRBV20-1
CSARGHLNTEAFF
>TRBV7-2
CASRKGNTGELFF
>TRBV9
CASSAPGRGYEQYF
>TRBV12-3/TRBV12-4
CASSLLAGEGETQYF
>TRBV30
CAWSVLPNTEAFF
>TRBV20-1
CSAPRLGSNEKLFF
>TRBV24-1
CATRGLVTDTQYF
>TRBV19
CASRSGGGGRYGYTF
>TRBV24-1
CATSDLGTGTDTQYF
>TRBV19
CASMGTRTDTQYF
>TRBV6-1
CATFRTGGTGELFF
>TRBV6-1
CASSPLGNSNQPQHF
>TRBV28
CASSRTGWVQYF
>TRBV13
CASSSGGTETQYF
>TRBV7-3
CASSLRGGSLNEQFF
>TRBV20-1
CSASSDTDTQYF
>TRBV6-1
CASRGGGVYNEQFF
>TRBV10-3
CAIKANTGELFF
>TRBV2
CASGTGSRSPRGETQYF
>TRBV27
CATRTAGGLTDTQYF
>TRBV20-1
CSARVTAGRNQPQHF
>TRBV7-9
CASSSLWDPGTDTQYF
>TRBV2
CVSAGNTGELFF
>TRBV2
CASSLDRGSGNIQYF
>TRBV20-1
CSASTGWYTEAFF
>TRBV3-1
CASSHLFGTSGSGRETQYF
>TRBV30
CAWSVRETQYF
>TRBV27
CASSWTGYNSPLHF
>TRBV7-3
CASSWKTGGGEQFF
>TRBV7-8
CASSLMWEQFF
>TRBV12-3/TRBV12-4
CASSLSGTGSHGYTF